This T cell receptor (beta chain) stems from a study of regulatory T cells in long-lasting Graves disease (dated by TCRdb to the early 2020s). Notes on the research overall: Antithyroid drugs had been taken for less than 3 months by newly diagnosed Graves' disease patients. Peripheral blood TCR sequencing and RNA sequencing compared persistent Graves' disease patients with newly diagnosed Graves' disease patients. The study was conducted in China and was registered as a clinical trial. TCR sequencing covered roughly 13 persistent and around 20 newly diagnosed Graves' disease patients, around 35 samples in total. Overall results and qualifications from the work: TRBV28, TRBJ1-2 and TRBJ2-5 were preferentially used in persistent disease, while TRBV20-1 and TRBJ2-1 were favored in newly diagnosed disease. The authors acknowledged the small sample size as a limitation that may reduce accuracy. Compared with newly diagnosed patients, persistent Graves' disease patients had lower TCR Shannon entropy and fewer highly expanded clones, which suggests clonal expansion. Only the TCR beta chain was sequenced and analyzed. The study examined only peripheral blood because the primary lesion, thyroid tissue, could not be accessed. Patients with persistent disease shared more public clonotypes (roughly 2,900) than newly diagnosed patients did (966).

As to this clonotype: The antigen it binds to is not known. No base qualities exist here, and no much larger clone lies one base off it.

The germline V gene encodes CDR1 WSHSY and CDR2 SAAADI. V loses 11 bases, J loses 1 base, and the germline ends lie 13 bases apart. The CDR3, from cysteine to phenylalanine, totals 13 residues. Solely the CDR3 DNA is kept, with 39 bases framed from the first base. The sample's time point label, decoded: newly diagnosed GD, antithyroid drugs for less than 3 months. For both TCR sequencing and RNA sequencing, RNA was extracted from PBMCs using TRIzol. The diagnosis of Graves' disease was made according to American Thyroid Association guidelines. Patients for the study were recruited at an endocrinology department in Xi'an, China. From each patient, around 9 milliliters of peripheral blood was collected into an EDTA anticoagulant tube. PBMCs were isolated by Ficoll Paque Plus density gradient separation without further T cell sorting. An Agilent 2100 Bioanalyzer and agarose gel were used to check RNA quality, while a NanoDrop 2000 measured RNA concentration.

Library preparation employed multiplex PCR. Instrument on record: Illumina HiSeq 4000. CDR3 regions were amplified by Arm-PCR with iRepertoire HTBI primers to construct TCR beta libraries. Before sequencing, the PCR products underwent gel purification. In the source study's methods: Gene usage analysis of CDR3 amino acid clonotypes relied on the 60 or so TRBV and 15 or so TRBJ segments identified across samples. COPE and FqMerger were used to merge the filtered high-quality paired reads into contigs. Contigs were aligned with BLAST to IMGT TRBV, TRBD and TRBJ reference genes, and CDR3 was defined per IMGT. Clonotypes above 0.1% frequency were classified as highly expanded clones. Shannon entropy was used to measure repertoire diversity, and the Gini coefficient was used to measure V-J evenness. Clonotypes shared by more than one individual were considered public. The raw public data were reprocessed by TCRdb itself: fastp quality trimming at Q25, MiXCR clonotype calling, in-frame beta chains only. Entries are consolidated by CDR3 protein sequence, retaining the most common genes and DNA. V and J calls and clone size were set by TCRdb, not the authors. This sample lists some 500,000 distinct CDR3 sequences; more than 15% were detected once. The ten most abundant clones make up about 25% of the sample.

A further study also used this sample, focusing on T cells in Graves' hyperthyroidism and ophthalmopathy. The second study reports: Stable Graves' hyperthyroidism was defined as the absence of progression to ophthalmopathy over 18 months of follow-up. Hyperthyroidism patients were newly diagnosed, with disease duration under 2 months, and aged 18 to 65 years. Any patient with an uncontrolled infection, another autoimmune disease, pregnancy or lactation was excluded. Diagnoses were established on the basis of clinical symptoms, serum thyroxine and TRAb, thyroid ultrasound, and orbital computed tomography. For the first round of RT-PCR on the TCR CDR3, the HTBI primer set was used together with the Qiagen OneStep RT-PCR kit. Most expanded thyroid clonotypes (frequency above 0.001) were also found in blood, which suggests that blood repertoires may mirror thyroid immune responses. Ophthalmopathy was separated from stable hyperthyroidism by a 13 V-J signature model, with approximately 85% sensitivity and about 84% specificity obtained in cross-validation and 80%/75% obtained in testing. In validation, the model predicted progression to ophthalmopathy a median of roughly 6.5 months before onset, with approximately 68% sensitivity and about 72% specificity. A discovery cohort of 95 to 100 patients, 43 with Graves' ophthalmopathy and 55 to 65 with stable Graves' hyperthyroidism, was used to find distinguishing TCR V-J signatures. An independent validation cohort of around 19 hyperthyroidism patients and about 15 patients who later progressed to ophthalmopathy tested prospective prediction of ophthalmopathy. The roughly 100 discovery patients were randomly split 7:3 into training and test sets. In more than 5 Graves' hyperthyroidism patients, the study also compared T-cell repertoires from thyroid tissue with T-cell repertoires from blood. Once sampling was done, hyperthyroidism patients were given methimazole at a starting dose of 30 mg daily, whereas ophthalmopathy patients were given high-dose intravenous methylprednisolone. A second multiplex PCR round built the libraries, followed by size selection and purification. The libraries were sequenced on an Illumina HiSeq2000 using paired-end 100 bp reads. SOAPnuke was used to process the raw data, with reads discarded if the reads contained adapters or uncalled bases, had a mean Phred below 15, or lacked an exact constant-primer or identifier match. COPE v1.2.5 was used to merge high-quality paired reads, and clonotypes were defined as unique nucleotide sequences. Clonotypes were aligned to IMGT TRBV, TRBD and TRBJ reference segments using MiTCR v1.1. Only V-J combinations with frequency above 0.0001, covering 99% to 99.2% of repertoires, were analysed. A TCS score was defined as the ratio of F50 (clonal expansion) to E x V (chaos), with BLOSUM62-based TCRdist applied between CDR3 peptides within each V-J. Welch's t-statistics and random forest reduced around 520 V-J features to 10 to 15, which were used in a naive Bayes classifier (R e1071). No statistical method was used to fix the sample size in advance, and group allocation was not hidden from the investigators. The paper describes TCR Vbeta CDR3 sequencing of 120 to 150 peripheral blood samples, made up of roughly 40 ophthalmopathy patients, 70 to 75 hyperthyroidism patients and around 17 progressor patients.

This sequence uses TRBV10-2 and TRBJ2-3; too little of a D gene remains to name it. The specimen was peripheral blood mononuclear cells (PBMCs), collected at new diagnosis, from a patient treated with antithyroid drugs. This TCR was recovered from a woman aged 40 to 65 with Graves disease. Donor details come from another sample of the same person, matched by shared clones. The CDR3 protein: CALPDVGTDTQYF. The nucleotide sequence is TGCGCCCTTCCGGATGTCGGCACAGATACGCAGTATTTT.